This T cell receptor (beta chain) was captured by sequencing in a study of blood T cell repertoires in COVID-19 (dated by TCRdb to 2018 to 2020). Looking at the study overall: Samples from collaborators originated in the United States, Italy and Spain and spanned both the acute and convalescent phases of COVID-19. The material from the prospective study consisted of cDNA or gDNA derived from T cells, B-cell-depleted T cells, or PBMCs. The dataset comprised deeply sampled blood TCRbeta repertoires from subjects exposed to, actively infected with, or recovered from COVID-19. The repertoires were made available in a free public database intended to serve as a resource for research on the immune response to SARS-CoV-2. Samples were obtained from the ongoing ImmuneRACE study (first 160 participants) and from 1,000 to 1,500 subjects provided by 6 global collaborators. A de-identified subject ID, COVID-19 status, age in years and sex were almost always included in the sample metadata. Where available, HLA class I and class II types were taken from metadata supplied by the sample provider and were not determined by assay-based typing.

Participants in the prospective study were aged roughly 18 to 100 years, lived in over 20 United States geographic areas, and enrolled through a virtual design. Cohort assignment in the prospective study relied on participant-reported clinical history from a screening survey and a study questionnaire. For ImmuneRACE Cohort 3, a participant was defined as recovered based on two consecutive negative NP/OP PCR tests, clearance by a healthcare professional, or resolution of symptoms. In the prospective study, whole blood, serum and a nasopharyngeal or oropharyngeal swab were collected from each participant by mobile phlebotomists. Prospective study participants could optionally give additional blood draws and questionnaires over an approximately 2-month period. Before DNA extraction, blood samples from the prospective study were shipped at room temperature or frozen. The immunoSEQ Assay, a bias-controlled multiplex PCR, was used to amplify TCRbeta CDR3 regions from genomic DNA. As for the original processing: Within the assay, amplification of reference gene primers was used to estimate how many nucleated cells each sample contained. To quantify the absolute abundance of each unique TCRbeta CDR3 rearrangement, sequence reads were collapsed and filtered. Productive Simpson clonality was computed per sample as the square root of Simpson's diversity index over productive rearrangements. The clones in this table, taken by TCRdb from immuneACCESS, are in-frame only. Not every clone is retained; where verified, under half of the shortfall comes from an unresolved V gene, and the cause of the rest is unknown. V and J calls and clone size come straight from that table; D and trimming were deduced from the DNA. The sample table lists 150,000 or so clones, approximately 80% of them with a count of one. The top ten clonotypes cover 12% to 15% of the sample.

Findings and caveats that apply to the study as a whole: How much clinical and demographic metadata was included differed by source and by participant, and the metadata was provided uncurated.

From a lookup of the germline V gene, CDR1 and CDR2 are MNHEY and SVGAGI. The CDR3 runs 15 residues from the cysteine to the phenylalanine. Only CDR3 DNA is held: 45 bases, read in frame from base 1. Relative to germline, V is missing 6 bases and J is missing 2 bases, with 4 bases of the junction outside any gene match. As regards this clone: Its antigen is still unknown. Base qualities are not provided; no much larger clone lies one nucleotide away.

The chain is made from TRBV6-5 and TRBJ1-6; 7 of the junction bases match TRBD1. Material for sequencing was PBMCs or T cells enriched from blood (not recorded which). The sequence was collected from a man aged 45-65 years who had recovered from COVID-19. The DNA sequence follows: TGTGCCAGCAGACCCGACAGGGCCTATAATTCACCCCTCCACTTT. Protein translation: CASRPDRAYNSPLHF.